Here is one T cell receptor beta chain with its context. Its target is unknown. The CDR3 loop spans 13 amino acids. V was pared by 0 bases and J by 8 bases, with 11 bases between. The germline CDR1 and CDR2 sequences are DFQATT and SNEGSKA (reference sequence). The template was genomic DNA from peripheral blood, not RNA. This sample is part of a study of T cell repertoires in aging, cancer and after chemotherapy. Study-wide context: Paired samples before and after chemotherapy came from glioblastoma patients receiving temozolomide-based therapy.

Rearranged V-D-J TRB sequences were amplified with a mixed TRB-A/B primer pool. In TCRdb, the multiplex PCR reads were re-called with MiXCR into one record per CDR3 protein. The sample lists some 2,900 distinct CDR3 sequences; about 33% were seen once. Findings and limits, study-wide: Untreated cancer patients had significantly lower blood TCR diversity than age-matched healthy donors. These repertoire data do not allow conclusions about immunological memory after chemotherapy. Healthy donors lost TCR diversity with age mainly through richness, cancer patients through richness and evenness.

The chain links TRBV20-1 to TRBJ1-3, with D perhaps TRBD1 (5 bases). The source of this sequence is a human donor with a solid tumor. The sequenced material came from blood. In DNA, the CDR3 is TGCAGTGCTAGAGACAGGGTTAGTTACACCATATATTTT. Amino acids: CSARDRVSYTIYF.